The rows below give T cell receptor beta chains drawn from one sample of a study of blood T cell repertoires in COVID-19. Sequencing was performed with immunoSEQ multiplex PCR; in TCRdb, only in-frame clones are kept and a portion is missing. The sample records over 85,000 clones, nearly 90% being singletons. The sequenced sample was peripheral blood. The receptors originated from a human donor in a cohort sampled during active COVID-19. CDR3s include the opening cysteine and the closing phenylalanine or tryptophan. Each record gives: CDR3 DNA, CDR3 protein, J gene, V gene, D gene, clone size. D genes are given only for firm matches. Not every row has a clone size; where given, it reads once, few, many or a size class.

CDR3nt: TGTGCCAGCAGCTTGGGGACAGGGGGGAGATGGGAAAAACTGTTTTTT
CDR3aa: CASSLGTGGRWEKLFF
j_gene: TRBJ1-4
v_gene: TRBV5-6
d_gene: TRBD1
abundance: few

CDR3nt: TGCGCCAGCAGTCAATCGGAAACTAGCGGATCTCTCTCCTACGAGCAGTACTTC
CDR3aa: CASSQSETSGSLSYEQYF
j_gene: TRBJ2-7
v_gene: TRBV23-1
d_gene: TRBD2
abundance: .

CDR3nt: TGTGCCAGCAGCAACAGGAATCAGCCCCAGCATTTT
CDR3aa: CASSNRNQPQHF
j_gene: TRBJ1-5
v_gene: TRBV28
d_gene: .
abundance: .

CDR3nt: TGCGCCAGCAGCCAAGATTTTTCGAGGCCCCAGCATTTT
CDR3aa: CASSQDFSRPQHF
j_gene: TRBJ1-5
v_gene: TRBV4-1
d_gene: .
abundance: .

CDR3nt: TGTGCCAGCAGCTTAGGATTCGGCGGGAACACTGAAGCTTTCTTT
CDR3aa: CASSLGFGGNTEAFF
j_gene: TRBJ1-1
v_gene: TRBV11-2
d_gene: .
abundance: .

CDR3nt: TGTGCCTGGAGCGGGGGACAGGGCAATCAGCCCCAGCATTTT
CDR3aa: CAWSGGQGNQPQHF
j_gene: TRBJ1-5
v_gene: TRBV30
d_gene: TRBD1
abundance: .

CDR3nt: TGTGCCAGCAGCTTAGTGGGAGCGGGAGGGCCCTATGAGCAGTTCTTC
CDR3aa: CASSLVGAGGPYEQFF
j_gene: TRBJ2-1
v_gene: TRBV7-2
d_gene: TRBD2
abundance: .

CDR3nt: TGTGCCAGCAGTTCCGCGGGAAACTATGGCTACACCTTC
CDR3aa: CASSSAGNYGYTF
j_gene: TRBJ1-2
v_gene: TRBV28
d_gene: .
abundance: .

CDR3nt: TGTGCCAGCAGTTACTCGACCGGAGGAAGAGGGGAGACCCAGTACTTC
CDR3aa: CASSYSTGGRGETQYF
j_gene: TRBJ2-5
v_gene: TRBV6-5
d_gene: .
abundance: .

CDR3nt: TGTGCCAGCAGCCCGACCGGGACAGGTGACTACACCTTC
CDR3aa: CASSPTGTGDYTF
j_gene: TRBJ1-2
v_gene: TRBV3-1/TRBV3-2
d_gene: TRBD1
abundance: .

CDR3nt: TGTGCCAGCAGCTTGCAGGCAGGGGGCACACCCCTCCACTTT
CDR3aa: CASSLQAGGTPLHF
j_gene: TRBJ1-6
v_gene: TRBV5-8
d_gene: TRBD1
abundance: .

CDR3nt: TGTGCCTGGAGTACTCGGACAGGGGCCCAAGAGACCCAGTACTTC
CDR3aa: CAWSTRTGAQETQYF
j_gene: TRBJ2-5
v_gene: TRBV30
d_gene: TRBD1
abundance: .

CDR3nt: TGTGCCAGCAGCCAAGTAGGCGGGGGGCCGTCAGATACGCAGTATTTT
CDR3aa: CASSQVGGGPSDTQYF
j_gene: TRBJ2-3
v_gene: TRBV3-1/TRBV3-2
d_gene: TRBD2
abundance: .

CDR3nt: TGTGCCAGCTCACCATCCTCTAGCGGGGTAGCCATTTTT
CDR3aa: CASSPSSSGVAIF
j_gene: TRBJ2-3
v_gene: TRBV18
d_gene: TRBD2
abundance: once

CDR3nt: TGTGCCAGCTCACCCCGAGAGGGCGAACCCTACGAGCAGTACTTC
CDR3aa: CASSPREGEPYEQYF
j_gene: TRBJ2-7
v_gene: TRBV18
d_gene: .
abundance: .

CDR3nt: TGCATGGCGGGAGAAAGCTATGGCTACACCTTC
CDR3aa: CMAGESYGYTF
j_gene: TRBJ1-2
v_gene: TRBV20-1
d_gene: .
abundance: .

CDR3nt: TGTGCCAGCAGTTACGGGGCAGAAGTCTATGGCTACACCTTC
CDR3aa: CASSYGAEVYGYTF
j_gene: TRBJ1-2
v_gene: TRBV6-2/TRBV6-3
d_gene: .
abundance: .

CDR3nt: TGTGCCAGCAGTTCCACCTACAGGGCTGGGGCCAACGTCCTGACTTTC
CDR3aa: CASSSTYRAGANVLTF
j_gene: TRBJ2-6
v_gene: TRBV28
d_gene: .
abundance: .

CDR3nt: TGTGCCACCAGCAAGAGGGGCAGGGGGTATGATTCACCCCTCCACTTT
CDR3aa: CATSKRGRGYDSPLHF
j_gene: TRBJ1-6
v_gene: TRBV15
d_gene: TRBD1
abundance: .

CDR3nt: TGTGCCTGGAGTGTAGACGGCGGGGTCACAGATACGCAGTATTTT
CDR3aa: CAWSVDGGVTDTQYF
j_gene: TRBJ2-3
v_gene: TRBV30
d_gene: .
abundance: .

CDR3nt: TGTGCCAGCAGAGGGTCCGGGGGGGGAGGCGAGCAGTACTTC
CDR3aa: CASRGSGGGGEQYF
j_gene: TRBJ2-7
v_gene: TRBV6-1
d_gene: TRBD2
abundance: .

CDR3nt: TGTGCCAGCAGTATCCGGACAACCGCCTACGAGCAGTACTTC
CDR3aa: CASSIRTTAYEQYF
j_gene: TRBJ2-7
v_gene: TRBV25-1
d_gene: .
abundance: .

CDR3nt: TGTGCCAGTAGTCCCAAGGGACAGGGCATGAACACTGAAGCTTTCTTT
CDR3aa: CASSPKGQGMNTEAFF
j_gene: TRBJ1-1
v_gene: TRBV19
d_gene: TRBD1
abundance: .

CDR3nt: TGTGCCAGCAGTAGACCAAGGAGAGAGACCCAGTACTTC
CDR3aa: CASSRPRRETQYF
j_gene: TRBJ2-5
v_gene: TRBV28
d_gene: .
abundance: .

CDR3nt: TGTGCCAGCAGGGCACAGACCTTGACCCTCCACTTT
CDR3aa: CASRAQTLTLHF
j_gene: TRBJ1-6
v_gene: TRBV6-5
d_gene: .
abundance: .

CDR3nt: TGTGCCACCAGCTCTAACTACGAGCAGTACTTC
CDR3aa: CATSSNYEQYF
j_gene: TRBJ2-7
v_gene: TRBV24-1
d_gene: .
abundance: .

CDR3nt: TGTGCCAGCAGCTTGGAGGCATATGGGGGGGCCTACAATGAGCAGTTCTTC
CDR3aa: CASSLEAYGGAYNEQFF
j_gene: TRBJ2-1
v_gene: TRBV5-5
d_gene: TRBD2
abundance: .

CDR3nt: TGTGCCAGCAGTACTCCCAGGGGGAGCCAAGAGACCCAGTACTTC
CDR3aa: CASSTPRGSQETQYF
j_gene: TRBJ2-5
v_gene: TRBV6-2/TRBV6-3
d_gene: TRBD1
abundance: once

CDR3nt: TGTGCCAGCAGCCCCTGGCCGACCGGGGAGCTGTTTTTT
CDR3aa: CASSPWPTGELFF
j_gene: TRBJ2-2
v_gene: TRBV5-5
d_gene: .
abundance: .

CDR3nt: TGCAGCGTTTGGGGGGACACCGGGGAGCTGTTTTTT
CDR3aa: CSVWGDTGELFF
j_gene: TRBJ2-2
v_gene: TRBV29-1
d_gene: .
abundance: few

CDR3nt: TGCGCCAGCAGCCAAGTTTACAACATGAACACTGAAGCTTTCTTT
CDR3aa: CASSQVYNMNTEAFF
j_gene: TRBJ1-1
v_gene: TRBV4-3
d_gene: .
abundance: .

CDR3nt: TGTGCCAGCAGCTGGACAGGGGTATATGGCTACACCTTC
CDR3aa: CASSWTGVYGYTF
j_gene: TRBJ1-2
v_gene: TRBV28
d_gene: TRBD1
abundance: .

CDR3nt: TGTGCCAGCTCACTTTACCGGGACTCCACCTACGAGCAGTACTTC
CDR3aa: CASSLYRDSTYEQYF
j_gene: TRBJ2-7
v_gene: TRBV18
d_gene: .
abundance: .

CDR3nt: TGTGCCAGCAGCTTAGTGGGAGGCGATACGCAGTATTTT
CDR3aa: CASSLVGGDTQYF
j_gene: TRBJ2-3
v_gene: TRBV7-2
d_gene: .
abundance: .

CDR3nt: TGCAGCGTCTATTCCCGCCCCAAGTTTCGGACTAGCGGGAAGTGGGAGCAGTTCTTC
CDR3aa: CSVYSRPKFRTSGKWEQFF
j_gene: TRBJ2-1
v_gene: TRBV29-1
d_gene: TRBD2
abundance: .

CDR3nt: TGTGCCAGCAGCTTTGTACAGGGGCGCTACGAGCAGTACTTC
CDR3aa: CASSFVQGRYEQYF
j_gene: TRBJ2-7
v_gene: TRBV5-8
d_gene: TRBD1
abundance: .

CDR3nt: TGTGCCAGCAGGATCCAGGCAGGCTCTAGCACAGATACGCAGTATTTT
CDR3aa: CASRIQAGSSTDTQYF
j_gene: TRBJ2-3
v_gene: TRBV7-2
d_gene: .
abundance: .

CDR3nt: TGCGCCAGCAGCTCACTTGTCCCGGGACAGGGTGGCTATGGCTACACCTTC
CDR3aa: CASSSLVPGQGGYGYTF
j_gene: TRBJ1-2
v_gene: TRBV5-1
d_gene: TRBD1
abundance: .

CDR3nt: TGTGCCAGCTCACCGGAGGGGGAGACCCAGTACTTC
CDR3aa: CASSPEGETQYF
j_gene: TRBJ2-5
v_gene: TRBV18
d_gene: .
abundance: .

CDR3nt: TGTGCCAGCAGAAGGGAACGGGACAGGGGAGAAGCTTTCTTT
CDR3aa: CASRRERDRGEAFF
j_gene: TRBJ1-1
v_gene: TRBV7-3
d_gene: TRBD1
abundance: .

CDR3nt: TGTGCCAGCAGCCGACAGGGGATGAACACTGAAGCTTTCTTT
CDR3aa: CASSRQGMNTEAFF
j_gene: TRBJ1-1
v_gene: TRBV27
d_gene: TRBD1
abundance: .

CDR3nt: TGTGCCAGCAGTTTAGGGCTAGCGGGGGGAGGACTAGAGACCCAGTACTTC
CDR3aa: CASSLGLAGGGLETQYF
j_gene: TRBJ2-5
v_gene: TRBV28
d_gene: TRBD2
abundance: .

CDR3nt: TGTGCCATCAGTGATGCACAGGGGGCGAACACTGAAGCTTTCTTT
CDR3aa: CAISDAQGANTEAFF
j_gene: TRBJ1-1
v_gene: TRBV10-3
d_gene: TRBD1
abundance: .

CDR3nt: TGTGCCAGCAGTTACGTAGGTGACAGGGGTGCCGAGCAGTACTTC
CDR3aa: CASSYVGDRGAEQYF
j_gene: TRBJ2-7
v_gene: TRBV6-5
d_gene: TRBD1
abundance: .

CDR3nt: TGCGCCAGCAGTGCCATCGGACAGGGATGGGCTGAAGCTTTCTTT
CDR3aa: CASSAIGQGWAEAFF
j_gene: TRBJ1-1
v_gene: TRBV10-1
d_gene: TRBD1
abundance: .

CDR3nt: TGTGCCAGCAGCGTAGGACAAACAACTAACTATGGCTACACCTTC
CDR3aa: CASSVGQTTNYGYTF
j_gene: TRBJ1-2
v_gene: TRBV9
d_gene: .
abundance: .

CDR3nt: TGTGCCTGGAGCTCAAGGACAGCTCCCTACGAGCAGTACTTC
CDR3aa: CAWSSRTAPYEQYF
j_gene: TRBJ2-7
v_gene: TRBV30
d_gene: .
abundance: .

CDR3nt: TGTGCCAGCAGCCGAGACCGTGGGGGGACCGGTGGCTACACCTTC
CDR3aa: CASSRDRGGTGGYTF
j_gene: TRBJ1-2
v_gene: TRBV13
d_gene: .
abundance: once

CDR3nt: TGTGCCAGCAGTCCTCCGAGCAGGGATGAAGCTTTCTTT
CDR3aa: CASSPPSRDEAFF
j_gene: TRBJ1-1
v_gene: TRBV6-6
d_gene: .
abundance: .

CDR3nt: TGCAGCGTTGAAGCGCGTACCTATGGCTACACCTTC
CDR3aa: CSVEARTYGYTF
j_gene: TRBJ1-2
v_gene: TRBV29-1
d_gene: .
abundance: .

CDR3nt: TGTGCCTGGAGGACGAGGAGCTCCTACAATGAGCAGTTCTTC
CDR3aa: CAWRTRSSYNEQFF
j_gene: TRBJ2-1
v_gene: TRBV30
d_gene: .
abundance: .

CDR3nt: TGTGCCAGCAGCTTAATCGGGAGGGTTGGGGCCAACGTCCTGACTTTC
CDR3aa: CASSLIGRVGANVLTF
j_gene: TRBJ2-6
v_gene: TRBV7-3
d_gene: TRBD2
abundance: .

CDR3nt: TGTGCCATCAGTGGGGGACAGTCCGGGAGTACGCAGTATTTT
CDR3aa: CAISGGQSGSTQYF
j_gene: TRBJ2-3
v_gene: TRBV10-3
d_gene: .
abundance: .

CDR3nt: TGTGCCAGCAGCTCCGGGACTAGCGGACAAGAGACCCAGTACTTC
CDR3aa: CASSSGTSGQETQYF
j_gene: TRBJ2-5
v_gene: TRBV5-5
d_gene: TRBD2
abundance: .

CDR3nt: TGTGCCAGCAGTTCCCCCGCGGGGACCCAAGAGACCCAGTACTTC
CDR3aa: CASSSPAGTQETQYF
j_gene: TRBJ2-5
v_gene: TRBV11-1
d_gene: .
abundance: .

CDR3nt: TGTGCCTGGAGTGGAGGACACCTAGAGACCCAGTACTTC
CDR3aa: CAWSGGHLETQYF
j_gene: TRBJ2-5
v_gene: TRBV30
d_gene: .
abundance: once

CDR3nt: TGTGCCAGCAGCTCCCTCCGGGCCGGACAGGGGGTCAATCAGCCCCAGCATTTT
CDR3aa: CASSSLRAGQGVNQPQHF
j_gene: TRBJ1-5
v_gene: TRBV7-8
d_gene: TRBD1
abundance: .

CDR3nt: TGTGCCAGCAGTTCATTCGCCGGGACAGCGGATCAGCCCCAGCATTTT
CDR3aa: CASSSFAGTADQPQHF
j_gene: TRBJ1-5
v_gene: TRBV27
d_gene: TRBD1
abundance: .

CDR3nt: TGCAGCGCCGAGGGGGGGGCGAGCTCCTACAATGAGCAGTTCTTC
CDR3aa: CSAEGGASSYNEQFF
j_gene: TRBJ2-1
v_gene: TRBV29-1
d_gene: .
abundance: .